This TCR beta chain was observed in a study of blood T cell repertoires in COVID-19. The overall study: From T cells, B-cell-depleted T cells, or PBMCs came the material, which was cDNA or gDNA.

Deletions cut 3 bases from V and 1 base from J, with 7 bases between. The CDR3 is 13 amino acids. Germline V gene sequence: CDR1 SGDLS, CDR2 YYNGEE. Per the original methods: By means of reference gene primer amplification, nucleated cell counts were estimated. Repertoires were generated with immunoSEQ multiplex PCR, while TCRdb's copy carries only in-frame clones and drops some. Clonal size and the V and J genes are those of that table, whereas D and trimming came from the DNA. Among approximately 120,000 clones listed, roughly 79% were seen once. The chain joins TRBV9 to TRBJ1-1; unclear D gene. This TCR was recovered from a human donor in a cohort sampled during active COVID-19. The sequenced sample consisted of peripheral blood. In nucleotides, the CDR3 is TGTGCCAGCAGCGACCGGAGGAACACTGAAGCTTTCTTT. Protein: CASSDRRNTEAFF.